Shown below are 17 T cell receptor beta chains from a single sample sequenced in a study of blood T cell repertoires in COVID-19. Only in-frame clones appear in the TCRdb table, and some are missing; sequencing was by immunoSEQ multiplex PCR. The table records 50,000 to 65,000 clones, roughly 79% of them present only once. The sequenced sample consisted of peripheral blood. The receptors were sampled from an older woman with acute or convalescent COVID-19.

The rearrangement joins TRBV19 to TRBJ1-6; D possibly corresponds to TRBD1 (6 bases). Germline V CDR1 and CDR2: LNHDA, SQIVND (reference sequence). The CDR3 spans 14 residues. Deletions cut 7 bases from V and 6 bases from J, with 13 bases between. The chain's CDR3 is CASMGGTPNSPLHF. The CDR3 region has the DNA TGTGCCAGTATGGGGGGGACACCTAATTCACCCCTCCACTTT.

The chain is built from TRBV3-1 (or the pseudogene TRBV3-2) and TRBJ1-1, with D perhaps TRBD1 (5 bases). CDR1 LGHDT and CDR2 YNNKEL come from the germline V gene (reference sequence). The CDR3 is made up of 13 amino acids. The V end lost 4 bases, the J end lost 3 bases, and 9 bases lay between the germline ends. The CDR3, as DNA: TGTGCCAGCAGCCGACGGGGGGACACTGAAGCTTTCTTT. Encoded protein: CASSRRGDTEAFF.

V and J are TRBV3-1 (or the pseudogene TRBV3-2) and TRBJ2-7; D is uncertain. Trimming stripped 5 bases from V and 2 bases from J, with 22 bases between. CDR3 size: 17 residues. The germline V gene encodes CDR1 LGHDT and CDR2 YNNKEL (reference sequence). The CDR3 DNA reads as TGTGCCAGCAGCTCGCGACGGCAAGGCGGATCAACCTACGAGCAGTACTTC. The encoded protein is CASSSRRQGGSTYEQYF.

The V call is TRBV10-1, the J call TRBJ1-5; 8 nucleotides agree with TRBD1. Germline CDR1 reads WNHNN; CDR2 reads SYGVQD (reference sequence). Unmatched junction bases numbered 7, after V lost 4 bases and J lost 2 bases. The CDR3 has 16 residues. In nucleotides, the CDR3 is TGCGCCAGCAGTGCCGATAGACAGGGGTGCAATCAGCCCCAGCATTTT. Residues: CASSADRQGCNQPQHF.

There are a few counts of this clone. The genes are TRBV7-8 and TRBJ2-7; D not certain. Per germline, CDR1 SGHVS and CDR2 FQNEAQ. V lost 5 bases and J 2 bases, leaving 10 bases between the germline ends. The CDR3 is made up of 13 amino acids. The CDR3 region is CASSRNRAYEQYF. The CDR3 DNA sequence: TGTGCCAGCAGCCGCAACCGGGCCTACGAGCAGTACTTC.

The rearrangement uses TRBV5-6 and TRBJ1-5, with TRBD1 matching over 8 bases. V trimming: 2 bases; J trimming: 4 bases; junction bases outside the gene matches: 5. This CDR3 is 15 amino acids long. Germline V gene sequence: CDR1 SGHDT, CDR2 YYEEEE. Here the CDR3 DNA reads TGTGCCAGCAGCTTACGGACAGGGTCTAATCAGCCCCAGCATTTT. It codes for CASSLRTGSNQPQHF.

As concerns this clone: Other DNA sequences of this sample code for an identical CDR3. The V and J genes are TRBV19 and TRBJ1-6; 8 bases match TRBD1. The V gene's germline CDR1 is LNHDA and CDR2 SQIVND (reference sequence). The CDR3 totals 15 residues. V was pared by 6 bases and J by 0 bases, with 1 base of the junction left unmatched. CDR3 in amino acids: CASSTGGSYNSPLHF. The CDR3 coding sequence is TGTGCCAGTAGCACAGGGGGCTCCTATAATTCACCCCTCCACTTT.

This rearrangement joins TRBV4-1 to TRBJ2-2; 7 nucleotides line up with TRBD1. The CDR3 totals 17 residues. V lost 4 bases, J lost 3 bases, and 11 bases stayed unmatched. The germline CDR1 and CDR2 sequences are MGHRA and YSYEKL. CDR3 in DNA: TGCGCCAGCAGCCCGAGACAGGGTATATTCGACACCGGGGAGCTGTTTTTT. This encodes CASSPRQGIFDTGELFF.

This clone has a handful of counts. The chain is built from TRBV3-1 (or the pseudogene TRBV3-2) and TRBJ1-5; D gene uncertain. CDR3 length: 14 amino acids. Germline values: CDR1 LGHDT, CDR2 YNNKEL (reference sequence). V lost 4 bases and J 3 bases, leaving 10 bases between the germline ends. Written as DNA, the CDR3 is TGTGCCAGCAGCCCAACGGGTTTCAATCAGCCCCAGCATTTT. It is translated as CASSPTGFNQPQHF.

The chain uses TRBV20-1 and TRBJ2-3; 9 positions match TRBD2. CDR1 DFQATT and CDR2 SNEGSKA come from the germline V gene (reference sequence). V shed 3 bases and J 2 bases; nucleotides not matched to a gene: 6. The CDR3 sequence is 15 residues long. The CDR3 region is CSASGSGGNTDTQYF. The CDR3 bases are TGCAGTGCTAGTGGTAGCGGGGGTAACACAGATACGCAGTATTTT.

The chain's CDR3 is CASSFPGVYVYGYTF. In DNA, the CDR3 is TGTGCCAGCAGTTTCCCAGGGGTTTATGTCTATGGCTACACCTTC. This chain links TRBV28 with TRBJ1-2; tentatively, D is TRBD1 (6 bases). The V and J ends lost 3 bases and 4 bases respectively, with 15 bases between them. This CDR3 region has 15 residues. Germline V gene data show CDR1 as MDHEN and CDR2 as SYDVKM.

Comments on this clone: Mismatch with germline at one junction end may stem from a read error. The same CDR3 is also encoded by other DNA sequences in this sample. The rearrangement links TRBV28 to TRBJ1-2; unclear D gene. This CDR3 contains 14 residues. Germline V lookup: CDR1 MDHEN, CDR2 SYDVKM. This chain's CDR3 is CASQVPGLNYGYTF. Written as DNA, the CDR3 is TGCGCCAGCCAAGTACCAGGCCTTAACTATGGCTACACCTTC.

The chain joins TRBV5-1 to TRBJ2-1; perhaps TRBD1 as D (5 bases). The germline V gene has CDR1 SGHRS and CDR2 YFSETQ. The CDR3 consists of 16 residues. The V gene lost 0 bases and the J gene lost 2 bases, with 12 bases spanning the gap. This chain's CDR3 is CASSLAPGLTYNEQFF. Written as DNA, the CDR3 is TGCGCCAGCAGCTTGGCCCCAGGGTTAACCTACAATGAGCAGTTCTTC.

V is TRBV28 and J is TRBJ2-2; D is possibly TRBD2 (7 bases). V lost 8 bases and J 4 bases, leaving 17 bases between the germline ends. In germline, CDR1 is MDHEN, CDR2 SYDVKM. The CDR3 consists of 15 residues. The CDR3 spells CASYASRGRTGELFF. The DNA of the CDR3 is TGTGCCAGCTACGCCTCGCGGGGGCGCACCGGGGAGCTGTTTTTT.

J is TRBJ1-1 and V is TRBV6-2 or TRBV6-3; 8 nucleotides line up with TRBD1. Germline CDR1 and CDR2: MNHEY and SVGEGT. Germline trimming cut 2 bases from V and 5 bases from J; bases unmatched to any gene: 10. The length of the CDR3 is 16 residues. CDR3 DNA: TGTGCCAGCAGTTACAACCTCCAGGGGGCAAAGACTGAAGCTTTCTTT. It codes for CASSYNLQGAKTEAFF.

V gene TRBV14 combines with J gene TRBJ2-7; perhaps TRBD1 as D (6 bases). This CDR3 has 16 residues. Trimming stripped 0 bases from V and 5 bases from J, with 17 bases between. Germline V gene sequence: CDR1 SGHDN, CDR2 FVKESK. The CDR3 is CASSQESGTPANEQYF. Here the CDR3 DNA reads TGTGCCAGCAGCCAAGAGTCCGGGACACCTGCCAACGAGCAGTACTTC.

This chain joins TRBV9 and TRBJ1-1, with D perhaps matching TRBD1 (5 bases). The germline V gene has CDR1 SGDLS and CDR2 YYNGEE. The CDR3 has 16 amino acids. Trimming took 0 bases from V and 1 from J, leaving 13 bases between them. This chain's CDR3 is CASSVGRGRQNTEAFF. In DNA form, the CDR3 reads TGTGCCAGCAGCGTAGGTAGGGGTCGCCAGAACACTGAAGCTTTCTTT.